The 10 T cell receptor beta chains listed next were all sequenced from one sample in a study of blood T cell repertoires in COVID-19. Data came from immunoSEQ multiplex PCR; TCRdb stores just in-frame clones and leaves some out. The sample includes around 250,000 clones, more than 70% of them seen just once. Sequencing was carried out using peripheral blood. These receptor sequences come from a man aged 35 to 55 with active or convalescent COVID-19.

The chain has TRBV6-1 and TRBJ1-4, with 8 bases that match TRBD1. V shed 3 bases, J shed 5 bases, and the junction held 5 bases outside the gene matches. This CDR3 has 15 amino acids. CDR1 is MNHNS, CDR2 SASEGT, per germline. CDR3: CASSDQGARNEKLFF. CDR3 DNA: TGTGCCAGCAGTGACCAGGGGGCGCGAAATGAAAAACTGTTTTTT.

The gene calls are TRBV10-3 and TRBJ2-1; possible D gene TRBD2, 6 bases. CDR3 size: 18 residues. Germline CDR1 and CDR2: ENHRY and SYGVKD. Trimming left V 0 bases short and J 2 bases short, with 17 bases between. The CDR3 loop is CAISESSLGGLTYNEQFF. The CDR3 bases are TGTGCCATCAGTGAGTCGTCGCTCGGGGGTCTTACCTACAATGAGCAGTTCTTC.

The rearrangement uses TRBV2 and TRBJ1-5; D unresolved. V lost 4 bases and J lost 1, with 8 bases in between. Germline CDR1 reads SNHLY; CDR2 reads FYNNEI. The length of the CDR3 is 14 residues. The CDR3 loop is CASSVQTSNQPQHF. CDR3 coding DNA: TGTGCCAGCAGTGTACAAACAAGCAATCAGCCCCAGCATTTT.

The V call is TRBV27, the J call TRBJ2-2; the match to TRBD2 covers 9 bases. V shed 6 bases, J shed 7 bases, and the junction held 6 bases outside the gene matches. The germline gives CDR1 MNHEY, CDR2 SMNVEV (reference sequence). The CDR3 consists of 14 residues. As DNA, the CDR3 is TGTGCCAGCAGGCGGGAGGGCCTTAGCGGGGAGCTGTTTTTT. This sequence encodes CASRREGLSGELFF.

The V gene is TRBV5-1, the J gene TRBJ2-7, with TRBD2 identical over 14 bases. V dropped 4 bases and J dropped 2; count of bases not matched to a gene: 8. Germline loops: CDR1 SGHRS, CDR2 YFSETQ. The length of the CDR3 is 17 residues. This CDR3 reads CASSHGTSGRRAYEQYF. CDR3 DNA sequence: TGCGCCAGCAGCCATGGGACTAGCGGGAGAAGAGCCTACGAGCAGTACTTC.

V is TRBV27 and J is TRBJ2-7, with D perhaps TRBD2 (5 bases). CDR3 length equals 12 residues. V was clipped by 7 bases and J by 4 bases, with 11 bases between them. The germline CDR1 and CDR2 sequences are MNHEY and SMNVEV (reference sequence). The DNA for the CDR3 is TGTGCCAGCACCGAGGGAGCTTACGAGCAGTACTTC. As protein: CASTEGAYEQYF.

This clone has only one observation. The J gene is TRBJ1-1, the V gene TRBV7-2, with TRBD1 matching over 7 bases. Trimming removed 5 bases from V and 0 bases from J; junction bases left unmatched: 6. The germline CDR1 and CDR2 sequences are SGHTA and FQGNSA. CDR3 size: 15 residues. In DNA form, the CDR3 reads TGTGCCAGCAGCCCGGGACAGATACTGAACACTGAAGCTTTCTTT. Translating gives CASSPGQILNTEAFF.

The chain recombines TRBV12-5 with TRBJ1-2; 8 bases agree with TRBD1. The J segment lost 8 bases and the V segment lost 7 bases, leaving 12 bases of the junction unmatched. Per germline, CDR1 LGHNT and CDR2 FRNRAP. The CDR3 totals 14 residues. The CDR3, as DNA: TGTGCTAGTGCACCTGAGGACAGGGTAGGCGGCTACACCTTC. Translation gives CASAPEDRVGGYTF.

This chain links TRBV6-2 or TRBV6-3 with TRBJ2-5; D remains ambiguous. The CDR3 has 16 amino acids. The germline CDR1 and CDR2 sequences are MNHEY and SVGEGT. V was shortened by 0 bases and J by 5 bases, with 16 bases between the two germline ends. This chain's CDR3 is CASSYSNQAIMETQYF. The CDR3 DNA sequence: TGTGCCAGCAGTTACTCGAATCAGGCGATTATGGAGACCCAGTACTTC.

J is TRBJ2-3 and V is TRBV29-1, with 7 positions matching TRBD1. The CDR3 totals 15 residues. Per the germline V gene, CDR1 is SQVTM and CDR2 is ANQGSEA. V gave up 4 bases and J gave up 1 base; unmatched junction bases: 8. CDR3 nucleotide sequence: TGCAGCGTTGGGACAGGCCTCGGGCGCACAGATACGCAGTATTTT. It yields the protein CSVGTGLGRTDTQYF.